This T cell receptor beta chain was identified during a study of blood T cell repertoires in COVID-19. Study at large: The samples span acute and convalescent COVID-19 from the United States, Italy and Spain. Sources were T cells, B-cell-depleted T cells, or PBMCs; the material itself was cDNA or gDNA.

The CDR3 has 14 residues. The V end lost 8 bases, the J end lost 6 bases, and 20 bases lay between the germline ends. Per germline, CDR1 LNHDA and CDR2 SQIVND (reference sequence). In its sample, this clone was seen once. Original processing methods: Scientists estimated how many nucleated cells there were by amplifying reference gene primers. The method was immunoSEQ multiplex PCR; TCRdb's version includes in-frame clones alone and lacks a portion of them. V and J calls and clone size are copied from that table; D and trimming were computed from the DNA. Of around 30,000 clones in the sample, approximately 71% are singletons; the top ten hold approximately 16%.

V gene TRBV19 combines with J gene TRBJ2-7; TRBD1 is a possible D gene (6 bases). The sequence was obtained from a human donor in a cohort sampled during active COVID-19. The specimen sequenced was peripheral blood. The CDR3 is CASDVEGRGCEQYF. The CDR3 DNA reads as TGTGCCAGTGACGTAGAAGGCAGGGGATGCGAGCAGTACTTC.